Below are 26 T cell receptor beta chains sequenced from a single sample in a study of T-cell memory formation after mild COVID-19. TCRdb used MiXCR to reprocess the 5' RACE reads, holding one entry per CDR3 protein. Of about 190,000 distinct CDR3 sequences in the sample, approximately 20% were seen once. Sequencing was carried out using PBMCs or a T cell subset sorted from them (not recorded which). These receptors all come from an adult woman who had mild COVID-19 (a few samples of this study predate the infection). Cell type and time point are not known.

The rearrangement joins TRBV7-8 to TRBJ1-4; D possibly corresponds to TRBD1 (5 bases). Trimming removed 3 bases at V and 0 bases at J, with 17 bases between. The CDR3 is 18 residues long. CDR1 is SGHVS and CDR2 is FQNEAQ in the germline V gene. This chain's CDR3 is CASSFMGGAPTTNEKLFF. The CDR3 nucleotides are TGTGCCAGCAGCTTCATGGGGGGAGCTCCAACAACTAATGAAAAACTGTTTTTT.

The chain employs TRBV6-5 and TRBJ1-2; no clear D. Trimming removed 0 bases from V and 4 bases from J, with 12 bases in between. Germline loops: CDR1 MNHEY, CDR2 SVGAGI. CDR3 length: 15 residues. The CDR3 protein is CASSYSKQLTYGYTF. The DNA of the CDR3 is TGTGCCAGCAGTTACTCGAAACAGTTGACCTATGGCTACACCTTC.

This clonotype has a handful of counts. V is TRBV7-8 and J is TRBJ2-5; tentative D call: TRBD2 (5 bases). Per germline, CDR1 SGHVS and CDR2 FQNEAQ. V dropped 8 bases and J dropped 0 bases, with 16 bases sitting between them. The CDR3 consists of 15 residues. CDR3: CASSPTRLHQETQYF. The DNA of the CDR3 is TGTGCCAGCTCTCCTACTAGGCTGCACCAAGAGACCCAGTACTTC.

V gene TRBV3-1 combines with J gene TRBJ1-4; 9 nucleotides align to TRBD1. The CDR3 loop spans 14 amino acids. V lost 2 bases, J lost 8 bases, and 3 bases stayed unmatched. Per the germline V gene, CDR1 is LGHDT and CDR2 is YNNKEL (reference sequence). CDR3 amino acids: CASSQRQGGEKLFF. The CDR3 DNA sequence: TGTGCCAGCAGCCAAAGACAGGGGGGAGAAAAACTGTTTTTT.

Only a few counts were recorded for this clonotype. The V call is TRBV7-9, the J call TRBJ2-7; D remains unclear. Germline CDR1 SEHNR, CDR2 FQNEAQ (reference sequence). V gave up 4 bases and J gave up 3 bases, with 7 bases separating them. This CDR3 has 12 amino acids. CDR3 amino acids: CASSSRLYEQYF. In nucleotides, the CDR3 is TGTGCCAGCAGCTCCCGTCTCTACGAGCAGTACTTC.

The genes are TRBV5-5 and TRBJ2-7, with D uncertain. CDR1 SGHKS and CDR2 YYEKEE come from the germline V gene (reference sequence). CDR3 length: 14 amino acids. V was trimmed by 6 bases and J by 6 bases, leaving 19 bases between them. The CDR3 loop is CASIPASSFREQYF. In nucleotides, the CDR3 is TGTGCCAGCATCCCCGCGTCTAGTTTTCGCGAGCAGTACTTC.

The chain employs TRBV10-3 and TRBJ2-5, with D possibly being TRBD2 (5 bases). V shed 3 bases and J shed 5 bases, with 13 bases lying between them. Germline-derived CDR1 and CDR2 are ENHRY and SYGVKD. This CDR3 region has 14 residues. DNA for the CDR3: TGTGCCATCAGTGAAATGCTAGCTATGGAGACCCAGTACTTC. Translation gives CAISEMLAMETQYF.

V is TRBV7-9 and J is TRBJ1-4; D is ambiguous. Germline CDR1 is SEHNR and CDR2 is FQNEAQ (reference sequence). There are 17 residues in the CDR3. Trimming shortened V by 5 bases and J by 0 bases, and 16 bases separated the two germline ends. The CDR3 loop is CASSPRIRPATNEKLFF. The DNA for the CDR3 is TGTGCCAGCAGCCCCCGAATACGGCCTGCAACTAATGAAAAACTGTTTTTT.

This chain connects TRBV6-5 to TRBJ1-1, with no clear D. Germline V gene lookup returns CDR1 MNHEY and CDR2 SVGAGI. This CDR3 is built from 13 residues. Trimming left V 5 bases short and J 5 bases short, with 12 bases between. CDR3 sequence (DNA): TGTGCCAGCAGTCCCCTGATGGGGACTGAAGCTTTCTTT. It is translated as CASSPLMGTEAFF.

This clonotype turned up a few times. The CDR3 DNA reads as TGTGCCAGCTCAACAGCGGGACTAGCGGTTTCCTACGAGCAGTACTTC. Translating gives CASSTAGLAVSYEQYF. The chain joins TRBV18 to TRBJ2-7; 11 bases align to TRBD2. The CDR3 extends over 16 amino acids. V shed 5 bases, J shed 1 base, and the junction held 7 bases outside the gene matches. CDR1 and CDR2 (germline): KGHSH, LQKENI.

The rearrangement links TRBV29-1 to TRBJ1-4; D remains unclear. Germline V gene lookup returns CDR1 SQVTM and CDR2 ANQGSEA. This CDR3 spans 14 amino acids. V gave up 4 bases and J gave up 10 bases, with 19 bases separating them. This chain's CDR3 is CSVGFGVSTGKLFF. The CDR3 DNA is TGCAGCGTTGGATTTGGAGTTTCGACGGGAAAACTGTTTTTT.

This chain uses TRBV10-3 with TRBJ2-7; no clear D gene. Germline assignment: CDR1 ENHRY and CDR2 SYGVKD. The CDR3 length is 12 residues. V lost 8 bases to trimming and J lost 0 bases, with 8 bases between them. The CDR3 sequence: CAIGGNSYEQYF. CDR3 sequence (DNA): TGTGCCATCGGTGGTAACTCCTACGAGCAGTACTTC.

V gene TRBV30 combines with J gene TRBJ2-3, with 9 positions matching TRBD1. The trim removed 3 bases at V and 3 bases at J, leaving 10 bases unmatched. This CDR3 is built from 16 residues. The germline CDR1 and CDR2 sequences are GTSNPN and SVGIG (reference sequence). The CDR3 protein is CAWRRPTGGKTDTQYF. The CDR3 DNA reads as TGTGCCTGGAGGCGTCCGACAGGGGGGAAGACAGATACGCAGTATTTT.

The chain couples TRBV6-2 or TRBV6-3 to TRBJ1-2; D perhaps matches TRBD1 (5 bases). This CDR3 region has 15 residues. Germline values: CDR1 MNHEY, CDR2 SVGEGT. V was pared by 8 bases and J by 2 bases, with 18 bases between. CDR3 sequence (DNA): TGTGCCAGCGGGACGCACTTGGGGCCCAACTATGGCTACACCTTC. Residues: CASGTHLGPNYGYTF.

The gene calls are TRBV7-2 and TRBJ1-3, with no clear D. Germline V gene lookup returns CDR1 SGHTA and CDR2 FQGNSA. The CDR3 length is 11 residues. The germline V and J ends were trimmed by 0 bases and 8 bases, with 2 bases remaining between them. The CDR3 bases are TGTGCCAGCAGCTTAGCGGACACCATATATTTT. This codes for CASSLADTIYF.

V and J are TRBV7-2 and TRBJ1-5; TRBD1 aligns across 8 bases. The CDR3 totals 14 residues. J gave up 7 bases and V 4 bases, and 6 bases lay outside the gene matches. Germline lookup yields CDR1 SGHTA and CDR2 FQGNSA. The CDR3 loop reads CASSSDRGRQPQHF. Written as DNA, the CDR3 is TGTGCCAGCAGCTCAGACAGGGGAAGACAGCCCCAGCATTTT.

This clonotype was picked up a small number of times. In DNA form, the CDR3 reads TGTGCCAGCAGTATGGGCAATCAGCCCCAGCATTTT. Translated, it gives CASSMGNQPQHF. The rearrangement uses TRBV6-2 or TRBV6-3 and TRBJ1-5, with D unresolved. Trimming removed 5 bases from V and 2 bases from J, with 4 bases in between. Germline CDR1 is MNHEY and CDR2 is SVGEGT. This CDR3 has 12 amino acids.

The table lists this clonotype with a few counts. The chain links TRBV25-1 to TRBJ1-2; no firm D call. V lost 3 bases and J 1 base, leaving 12 bases between the germline ends. Germline CDR1 reads MGHDK; CDR2 reads SYGVNS. This CDR3 has 15 amino acids. CDR3 in amino acids: CASSDPGPVNYGYTF. The CDR3 DNA reads as TGTGCCAGCAGTGACCCCGGACCGGTTAACTATGGCTACACCTTC.

This clonotype occurred a few times. The rearrangement joins TRBV2 to TRBJ2-2, with 9 nucleotides matching TRBD1. Germline V lookup: CDR1 SNHLY, CDR2 FYNNEI. Losses at the gene ends were 11 bases for V and 1 base for J; bases not matched to a gene: 2. This CDR3 has 13 residues. The CDR3 protein is CAGGQGNTGELFF. The CDR3 nucleotides read TGTGCCGGGGGACAGGGGAACACCGGGGAGCTGTTTTTT.

The chain recombines TRBV5-4 with TRBJ2-5; TRBD2 matches 12 bases. The V gene end was trimmed by 3 bases and the J gene end by 2 bases; junction bases not matched to a gene: 5. Germline V lookup: CDR1 SGHNT, CDR2 YYREEE (reference sequence). CDR3 length: 16 amino acids. CDR3 nucleotides: TGTGCCAGCAGCTCTGGACTAGCGGGGACACAAGAGACCCAGTACTTC. Translation gives CASSSGLAGTQETQYF.

This clonotype was detected only a few times. The chain uses TRBV18 and TRBJ1-1; the D is unclear. V shed 2 bases and J shed 1 base, with 14 bases lying between them. Germline lookup yields CDR1 KGHSH and CDR2 LQKENI. This CDR3 comprises 16 residues. The CDR3 is CASSPFETAANTEAFF. CDR3 sequence (DNA): TGTGCCAGCTCACCATTCGAAACTGCGGCGAACACTGAAGCTTTCTTT.

This clonotype was found a few times. The chain employs TRBV6-5 and TRBJ1-2; D possibly corresponds to TRBD1 (6 bases). The CDR3 consists of 12 residues. CDR1 is MNHEY, CDR2 SVGAGI, per germline. Deletions cut 10 bases from V and 5 bases from J, with 14 bases between. CDR3 amino acids: CATHQGTYGYTF. Here the CDR3 DNA reads TGTGCCACCCACCAGGGGACTTATGGCTACACCTTC.

The chain has TRBV5-8 and TRBJ2-3; 8 bases agree with TRBD2. CDR3 size: 13 residues. CDR1 is SGHTS and CDR2 is YDEGEE in the germline V gene. V lost 4 bases, J lost 7 bases, and 5 bases stayed unmatched. The CDR3 coding sequence is TGTGCCAGCAGCCACCGTAGCGGGAATACGCAGTATTTT. As protein: CASSHRSGNTQYF.

This clonotype was seen only a few times. J is TRBJ2-2 and V is TRBV25-1; perhaps TRBD2 as D (6 bases). Looked up from germline, CDR1 is MGHDK and CDR2 is SYGVNS. CDR3 length: 13 amino acids. V was cut by 4 bases and J by 8 bases, with 11 bases left in between. The CDR3 nucleotides are TGTGCCAGCAGTGCGAGGGGAGGAGGGGAGCTGTTTTTT. It yields the protein CASSARGGGELFF.

In this sample, this clonotype turned up a few times. V is TRBV11-2 and J is TRBJ2-1; 11 bases are shared with TRBD2. There are 17 residues in the CDR3. Losses at the gene ends were 1 base for V and 4 bases for J; bases not matched to a gene: 6. Germline V CDR1 and CDR2: SGHAT, FQNNGV. The chain's CDR3 is CASSLVASGGIYNEQFF. CDR3 nucleotide sequence: TGTGCCAGCAGCTTAGTAGCTAGCGGGGGGATATACAATGAGCAGTTCTTC.

This clonotype was seen more than once but under ten times. This chain connects TRBV19 to TRBJ2-7; D might be TRBD2 (5 bases). Germline lookup yields CDR1 LNHDA and CDR2 SQIVND (reference sequence). The CDR3 has 13 amino acids. The CDR3 DNA sequence: TGTCCCCTCGGGATGGAGGTCGCCTCCGAGCAGTACTTC. Its translation: CPLGMEVASEQYF. Full variable domain (outside the CDR3, taken from reference TRBV19 and TRBJ2-7): DGGITQSPKYLFRKEGQNVTLSCEQNLNHDAMYWYRQDPGQGLRLIYYSQIVNDFQKGDIAEGYSVSREKKESFPLTVTSAQKNPTAFYLCPLGMEVASEQYFGPGTRLTVT.